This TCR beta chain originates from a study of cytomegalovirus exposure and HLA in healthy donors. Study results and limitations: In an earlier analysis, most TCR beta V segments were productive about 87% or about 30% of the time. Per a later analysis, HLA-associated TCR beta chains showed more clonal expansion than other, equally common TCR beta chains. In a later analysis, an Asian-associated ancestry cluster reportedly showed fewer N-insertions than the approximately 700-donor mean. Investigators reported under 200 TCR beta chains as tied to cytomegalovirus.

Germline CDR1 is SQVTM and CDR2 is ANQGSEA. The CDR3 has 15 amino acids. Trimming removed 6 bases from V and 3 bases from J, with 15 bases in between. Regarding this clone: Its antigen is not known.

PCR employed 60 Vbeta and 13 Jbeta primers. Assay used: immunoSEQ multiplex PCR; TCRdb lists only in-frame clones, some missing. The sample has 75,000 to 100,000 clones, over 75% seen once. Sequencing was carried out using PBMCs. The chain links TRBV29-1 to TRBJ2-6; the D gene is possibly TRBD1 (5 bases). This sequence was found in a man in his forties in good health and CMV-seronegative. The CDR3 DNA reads TGCAGCGTGACCGAAGGGGCAGGTGGGGCCAACGTCCTGACTTTC. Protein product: CSVTEGAGGANVLTF.